This is a list of T cell receptor beta chains from one sample in a study of beta chain features in type 1 diabetes. The protocol was immunoSEQ multiplex PCR, while the TCRdb copy is restricted to in-frame clones and leaves out a portion. The sample lists roughly 150,000 clones, 10% occurring once. Sequencing was done on a sample of central memory CD4+ T cells from blood. The receptors shown here come from a man younger than 45 with type 1 diabetes. Each CDR3 is given with its conserved first and last residue. The D gene is left open where the match is weak. Clone size is stated in some rows and not others, as once, few, many or a class when expanded.

clone_size,j_call,d_call,v_call,cdr3_nt,cdr3_aa
few,TRBJ1-5,-,TRBV6-6,TGTGCCAGCAGTCTCCGGGAGTTCCAGCCCCAGCATTTT,CASSLREFQPQHF
few,TRBJ2-3,TRBD2,TRBV6-5,TGTGCCAGCAGACTAGCGTTAAGCACAGATACGCAGTATTTT,CASRLALSTDTQYF
-,TRBJ2-5,-,TRBV5-6,TGTGCCAGCAGCTGGACAGCCCAAGAGACCCAGTACTTC,CASSWTAQETQYF
-,TRBJ2-1,TRBD2,TRBV10-3,TGTGCCATCAGTGAGTCGTTGGTAGCGGGAGTCAATGAGCAGTTCTTC,CAISESLVAGVNEQFF
few,TRBJ2-5,-,TRBV14,TGTGCCAGCAGCCGGGGGCGCGGCGGGCCCTTGGGCGAAGAGACCCAGTACTTC,CASSRGRGGPLGEETQYF
-,TRBJ2-5,TRBD2,TRBV11-2,TGTGCCAGCAGCTTTTACCCTAGCGGTAATCAAGAGACCCAGTACTTC,CASSFYPSGNQETQYF
few,TRBJ2-7,-,TRBV27,TGTGCCAGCAGTTTAATAGCGGCCTCCTACGAGCAGTACTTC,CASSLIAASYEQYF
-,TRBJ2-5,TRBD2,TRBV5-1,TGCGCCAGCAGCGGTTCCGGGACTAGCACTTCGGAGACCCAGTACTTC,CASSGSGTSTSETQYF
-,TRBJ2-5,-,TRBV7-9,TGTGCCAGCGGGGCGAGATATGACCAAGAGACCCAGTACTTC,CASGARYDQETQYF
few,TRBJ2-1,-,TRBV4-1,TGCGCCAGCAGCAAGGGCACAGGAACTTCCTACAATGAGCAGTTCTTC,CASSKGTGTSYNEQFF
-,TRBJ2-1,-,TRBV7-9,TGTGCCAGCAGCTTACAGGGGTATCGGGGTGAGCAGTTCTTC,CASSLQGYRGEQFF
-,TRBJ2-3,-,TRBV11-1,TGTGCCAGCAGCTTACCGCAGAGCACAGATACGCAGTATTTT,CASSLPQSTDTQYF